One sample yielded the 3 T cell receptor beta chains listed below, sequenced in a study of T-cell reconstitution after alpha-beta-depleted transplantation in children. Preparing the TCRbeta library involved the use of unique molecular identifiers. A single record per CDR3 protein comes from TCRdb applying MiXCR to the PCR reads. Of 500,000 or so distinct CDR3 sequences listed, 30% to 35% are singletons. Sample: PBMCs from the stem cell graft donor, taken from the stem cell graft. The receptors here all came from a human donor who donated a stem cell graft to a child with aplastic anemia.

This clonotype has a count of ten or more. This chain links TRBV7-2 with TRBJ2-3; no firm D call. V was shortened by 5 bases and J by 8 bases, with 8 bases between the two germline ends. The CDR3 totals 11 residues. Germline loops: CDR1 SGHTA, CDR2 FQGNSA. The CDR3 here is CASSLYGTQYF. Here the CDR3 DNA reads TGTGCCAGCAGCCTGTATGGTACGCAGTATTTT.

This clonotype has more than one count but fewer than ten. A much larger clone sits a single nucleotide away, making a read error possible. The V call is TRBV6-5, the J call TRBJ1-1; D is uncertain. The CDR3 length is 12 residues. V shed 0 bases and J shed 1 base, with 0 bases lying between them. Germline values: CDR1 MNHEY, CDR2 SVGAGI. The CDR3 is CASSYSNTEAFF. DNA for the CDR3: TGTGCCAGCAGTTACTCGAACACTGAAGCTTTCTTT.

V is TRBV12-3 or TRBV12-4 and J is TRBJ1-2, with 11 bases fitting TRBD1. Trimming cost V 5 bases and J 8 bases; bases outside gene matches: 7. The CDR3 covers 14 residues. The CDR3 reads CASSVGQGAGGYTF. The CDR3 nucleotides are TGTGCCAGCAGTGTTGGACAGGGGGCGGGCGGCTACACCTTC.